This record concerns one T cell receptor (beta chain) sequence. These data originate in a study of blood T cell repertoires in COVID-19. At the level of the study: Nucleic acid was either cDNA or gDNA, and it came from T cells, B-cell-depleted T cells, or PBMCs.

Across 24 US areas, participants ranged in age from 18 to 89 years. The junction had 9 bases not matched to a gene; V was cut back by 5 bases and J by 6 bases. Germline V gives CDR1 SGHTA, CDR2 FQGNSA. The CDR3 sequence is 14 residues long. In the authors' workflow: Using reference gene primer amplification, nucleated cell counts were estimated. The table came from immunoSEQ multiplex PCR; TCRdb's copy has only in-frame clones and leaves some out. That table is the source of V, J and clone size, and D and trimming were worked out from the DNA. Found here are some 240,000 clones, roughly four fifths of them singletons; the top ten hold about 4%.

This receptor was identified in a man under 40 with acute COVID-19. J is TRBJ1-2 and V is TRBV7-2; 7 positions agree with TRBD1. Sequenced: PBMCs or T cells enriched from blood (not recorded which). The CDR3 region is CASSVGQSVHGYTF. DNA of the CDR3: TGTGCCAGCAGCGTGGGACAGTCCGTGCATGGCTACACCTTC.